This T cell receptor beta chain was identified during a study of shared clonotypes between healthy human individuals. Each sample came from a Caucasian adult donor living in Nashville, Tennessee. TCRdb's copy holds only in-frame clones and misses some; the assay was immunoSEQ multiplex PCR. The table lists about 1 million clones, around 76% of them singletons, with approximately 1.5% in the top ten. Germline V CDR1 and CDR2: SGHRS, YFSETQ. Between the trimmed V and J ends, which lost 1 base and 4 bases, there was a span of 15 bases. This CDR3 contains 16 residues. The clonotype comes from a young man in good health. The V call is TRBV5-1, the J call TRBJ2-1; D is uncertain. Material for sequencing was memory CD4+ T cells sorted from blood. Subset specified: CD45RA-negative fraction. CDR3 in amino acids: CASSLISFVGYNEQFF. The DNA of the CDR3 is TGCGCCAGCAGCTTGATAAGCTTTGTCGGTTACAATGAGCAGTTCTTC. Drawing the rest from reference TRBV5-1 and TRBJ2-1, the complete variable domain is KAGVTQTPRYLIKTRGQQVTLSCSPISGHRSVSWYQQTPGQGLQFLFEYFSETQRNKGNFPGRFSGRQFSNSRSEMNVSTLELGDSALYLCASSLISFVGYNEQFFGPGTRLTVL.